The sequence of this TCR beta chain was determined in a study of T cell changes during pregnancy in multiple sclerosis. Only in-frame clones appear in the TCRdb table, and some are missing; sequencing was by immunoSEQ multiplex PCR. Of approximately 60,000 clones in the sample, approximately 90% were seen once. This clone has a single count. Germline V lookup: CDR1 MNHNY, CDR2 SVGAGI (reference sequence). V lost 3 bases and J lost 8; bases outside the gene matches: 12. CDR3 length: 15 amino acids. Sequencing used peripheral blood, obtained after pregnancy. V and J are TRBV6-6 and TRBJ1-2, with TRBD1 matching 7 bases. The sequence came from a female donor in good health, enrolled as a control in a pregnancy study. Written as DNA, the CDR3 is TGTGCCAGCAGTTATTACGGATCCCAGGGGGAAGGCTACACCTTC. It specifies CASSYYGSQGEGYTF.